Listed below are T cell receptor beta chains from one sample, sequenced in a study of cytomegalovirus exposure and HLA in healthy donors. The repertoire was sequenced with immunoSEQ multiplex PCR; TCRdb's copy has only in-frame clones and lacks some. The data hold about 130,000 clones, with around 80% observed a single time. Sequencing was done on a sample of PBMCs. These TCRs come from a man younger than 40 in good health and CMV-seropositive. Both conserved end residues are part of each CDR3. A D gene is named only where the DNA matches it firmly. Some rows mark clone size as missing; the rest say once, few, many or name a class of expanded clone.

-	-	TRBV5-1	13	TRBJ2-7	CASSSQVSYEQYF	TGCGCCAGCAGCTCACAGGTCTCCTACGAGCAGTACTTC
-	-	TRBV7-9	16	TRBJ1-5	CASSLNPSESNQPQHF	TGTGCCAGCAGCTTAAATCCATCGGAGAGCAATCAGCCCCAGCATTTT
-	-	TRBV2	14	TRBJ1-1	CASRSRGIITEAFF	TGTGCCAGCAGGAGCAGGGGAATAATCACTGAAGCTTTCTTT
-	TRBD2	TRBV28	15	TRBJ2-1	CASSPPGTSGIEQFF	TGTGCCAGCAGTCCCCCCGGGACTAGCGGGATTGAGCAGTTCTTC
-	-	TRBV19	13	TRBJ1-1	CASSMRLFSEAFF	TGTGCCAGTAGTATGAGGCTATTCTCTGAAGCTTTCTTT
-	TRBD1	TRBV4-3	19	TRBJ2-7	CASSQGPRDRLFRSYEQYF	TGCGCCAGCAGCCAGGGACCCAGGGACAGACTCTTCCGATCCTACGAGCAGTACTTC
-	-	TRBV4-3	15	TRBJ1-1	CASSPPPGMNTEAFF	TGCGCCAGCAGCCCCCCACCGGGGATGAACACTGAAGCTTTCTTT
-	-	TRBV28	13	TRBJ2-1	CASSQPKGGKQFF	TGTGCCAGCAGTCAACCAAAGGGGGGGAAGCAGTTCTTC
-	TRBD1	TRBV6-1	15	TRBJ1-1	CASSGYRGLYTEAFF	TGTGCCAGCAGTGGGTACAGGGGGCTGTACACTGAAGCTTTCTTT
-	TRBD1	TRBV27	14	TRBJ2-7	CASTPGTGRYEQYF	TGTGCCAGCACCCCCGGGACAGGACGCTACGAGCAGTACTTC
-	-	TRBV4-2	18	TRBJ2-2	CASSQGGLLTRNTGELFF	TGTGCCAGCAGCCAAGGGGGGCTTCTCACGAGGAACACCGGGGAGCTGTTTTTT
-	-	TRBV6-5	12	TRBJ2-1	CASSPDNNEQFF	TGTGCCAGCAGTCCCGACAACAATGAGCAGTTCTTC
-	-	TRBV18	13	TRBJ2-7	CASSPGISYEQYF	TGTGCCAGCTCCCCCGGGATCTCCTACGAGCAGTACTTC
once	-	TRBV9	15	TRBJ2-1	CASSVGSSSYNEQFF	TGTGCCAGCAGCGTAGGGTCTAGCTCCTACAATGAGCAGTTCTTC
-	TRBD2	TRBV10-3	15	TRBJ2-3	CAISRTSGREDTQYF	TGTGCCATCAGTCGGACTAGCGGGAGAGAAGATACGCAGTATTTT
-	-	TRBV5-4	16	TRBJ2-1	CASSRGTAESYNEQFF	TGTGCCAGCAGCCGCGGAACAGCGGAGTCCTACAATGAGCAGTTCTTC
-	-	TRBV5-6	13	TRBJ1-1	CASSLSRQREAFF	TGTGCCAGCAGCTTATCGAGACAGAGAGAAGCTTTCTTT
-	-	TRBV6-1	15	TRBJ2-7	CASSELRFPSYEQYF	TGTGCCAGCAGTGAGTTGAGGTTCCCCTCCTACGAGCAGTACTTC
-	TRBD2	TRBV11-2	15	TRBJ2-1	CASSSRLADYNEQFF	TGTGCCAGCAGCTCCCGACTAGCGGACTACAATGAGCAGTTCTTC
-	-	TRBV9	13	TRBJ1-1	CASGNRVNTEAFF	TGTGCCAGCGGCAACAGGGTGAACACTGAAGCTTTCTTT
-	TRBD1	TRBV28	16	TRBJ1-5	CASTFSPGQGVLPQHF	TGTGCCAGCACCTTCTCTCCGGGACAGGGGGTCTTGCCCCAGCATTTT
-	-	TRBV4-1	15	TRBJ1-4	CASSQSLSTNEKLFF	TGCGCCAGCAGCCAATCTCTATCAACTAATGAAAAACTGTTTTTT
-	-	TRBV5-1	13	TRBJ1-1	CASSAGDNNTPFF	TGCGCCAGCAGCGCGGGGGACAACAACACTCCTTTCTTT
once	TRBD1	TRBV6-5	14	TRBJ1-2	CASSYRSQGVGYTF	TGTGCCAGCAGTTATCGATCGCAGGGGGTTGGCTACACCTTC
-	TRBD2	TRBV11-2	14	TRBJ2-1	CAIPTGAGVNEQFF	TGTGCCATCCCGACTGGGGCGGGAGTCAATGAGCAGTTCTTC
-	-	TRBV27	15	TRBJ2-5	CASSLGLGQGETQYF	TGTGCCAGCAGTTTAGGGCTTGGGCAGGGCGAGACCCAGTACTTC
-	-	TRBV19	14	TRBJ1-3	CASTPAGTGNTIYF	TGTGCCAGTACCCCGGCAGGGACTGGAAACACCATATATTTT
-	-	TRBV7-8	16	TRBJ2-1	CASSPAWGGGGNEQFF	TGTGCCAGCAGCCCCGCATGGGGAGGGGGGGGCAATGAGCAGTTCTTC
-	TRBD2	TRBV11-2	16	TRBJ2-2	CASSTGLALNTGELFF	TGTGCCAGCAGCACGGGACTAGCGCTGAACACCGGGGAGCTGTTTTTT
-	TRBD1	TRBV10-2	12	TRBJ2-7	CASGTGNYEQYF	TGCGCCAGCGGGACAGGCAACTACGAGCAGTACTTC
-	TRBD1	TRBV25-1	15	TRBJ2-1	CASSDGTGSYNEQFF	TGTGCCAGCAGTGATGGGACAGGATCCTACAATGAGCAGTTCTTC
-	-	TRBV29-1	14	TRBJ1-2	CSAGRQSANYGYTF	TGCAGCGCGGGTAGGCAAAGCGCTAACTATGGCTACACCTTC
-	TRBD2	TRBV11-1	15	TRBJ2-1	CASSFLADPYNEQFF	TGTGCCAGCAGCTTCCTAGCGGACCCCTACAATGAGCAGTTCTTC
-	TRBD1	TRBV9	13	TRBJ1-1	CASSVQGDTEAFF	TGTGCCAGCAGCGTACAGGGGGACACTGAAGCTTTCTTT
-	-	TRBV11-2	15	TRBJ2-3	CASSLAGHSLATQYF	TGTGCCAGCAGCTTAGCCGGACACAGTCTCGCTACGCAGTATTTT
-	-	TRBV13	14	TRBJ1-4	CASSLRSGDEKLFF	TGTGCCAGCAGCTTACGGTCAGGGGATGAAAAACTGTTTTTT
-	TRBD2	TRBV6-5	15	TRBJ2-1	CASSPSSGTYNEQFF	TGTGCCAGCAGTCCGAGTAGCGGGACTTACAATGAGCAGTTCTTC
once	TRBD2	TRBV5-1	14	TRBJ2-3	CASSSSGSTDTQYF	TGCGCCAGCAGCTCTAGCGGGAGCACAGATACGCAGTATTTT
-	TRBD1	TRBV7-9	14	TRBJ2-7	CASSSWTGRNEQYF	TGTGCCAGCAGCTCCTGGACAGGGAGGAACGAGCAGTACTTC
-	-	TRBV6-8	14	TRBJ2-1	CAYTRGQLNNEQFF	TGTGCCTACACGCGGGGACAGTTAAACAATGAGCAGTTCTTC
-	-	TRBV13	14	TRBJ2-7	CASSPPGHPYEQYF	TGTGCCAGCAGCCCTCCGGGACACCCCTACGAGCAGTACTTC
-	TRBD2	TRBV4-2	19	TRBJ2-3	CASSRRPDSGGRAVDTQYF	TGTGCCAGCAGCCGCCGACCAGATTCTGGCGGGAGGGCCGTAGATACGCAGTATTTT
-	TRBD2	TRBV4-2	16	TRBJ2-4	CASSPTSGRAKNIQYF	TGTGCCAGCAGCCCCACTAGCGGGAGGGCCAAAAACATTCAGTACTTC
-	-	TRBV7-9	13	TRBJ2-7	CASSLGQPYEQYF	TGTGCCAGCAGCTTAGGGCAACCCTACGAGCAGTACTTC